This TCR beta chain was recorded in a study of blood T cell repertoires in COVID-19. Some clones are missing from TCRdb's copy, which holds only in-frame ones; the method was immunoSEQ multiplex PCR. The repertoire holds over 250,000 clones, with approximately 85% as singletons. Trimming took off 3 bases at V and 2 bases at J, with 18 bases between the two ends. Germline CDR1 is LGHNA and CDR2 is YNFKEQ. This CDR3 is built from 17 residues. The sample comprised peripheral blood. The J gene is TRBJ2-3, the V gene TRBV4-2; D possibly corresponds to TRBD1 (9 bases). This TCR came from a woman in her seventies with acute or convalescent COVID-19. The CDR3 sequence is CASSQRGDRDPTDTQYF. Here the CDR3 DNA reads TGTGCCAGCAGCCAGCGGGGGGACAGGGACCCCACAGATACGCAGTATTTT.